These 23 T cell receptor beta chains originate from one sample sequenced in a study of chemoradiotherapy in HPV16-positive cancers. Sequenced by immunoSEQ multiplex PCR; TCRdb stores in-frame clones only, minus some. Seen here are over 10,000 clones, 65% to 85% observed once, and the top ten hold around 6.8%. Collection of the sample occurred from a patient who underwent chemoradiotherapy. These receptors originate from a human donor with HPV-associated anogenital cancer.

V and J are TRBV7-2 and TRBJ2-2; D remains ambiguous. V lost 5 bases and J lost 6, with 10 bases in between. This CDR3 has 13 residues. From germline, CDR1 is SGHTA and CDR2 FQGNSA. CDR3 sequence (DNA): TGTGCCAGCAGCAACGAAGGCGCCGGGGAGCTGTTTTTT. It translates to CASSNEGAGELFF.

The CDR3 here is CAWSPPVAWTATNEKLFF. CDR3 in DNA: TGTGCCTGGAGTCCCCCCGTAGCCTGGACAGCAACTAATGAAAAACTGTTTTTT. The chain carries TRBV30 and TRBJ1-4, with D possibly matching TRBD1 (6 bases). The V end was cut by 2 bases, the J end by 0 bases, with 19 bases between. The CDR3 consists of 18 residues. Germline CDR1 is GTSNPN and CDR2 is SVGIG (reference sequence). The variable domain in full, with the rest retrieved from reference TRBV30 and TRBJ1-4, is SQTIHQWPATLVQPVGSPLSLECTVEGTSNPNLYWYRQAAGRGLQLLFYSVGIGQISSEVPQNLSASRPQDRQFILSSKKLLLSDSGFYLCAWSPPVAWTATNEKLFFGSGTQLSVL.

The chain is built from TRBV5-5 and TRBJ2-1, with D possibly matching TRBD2 (5 bases). The CDR3 length is 16 residues. Germline loops: CDR1 SGHKS, CDR2 YYEKEE (reference sequence). Trimming left V 1 base short and J 2 bases short, with 13 bases between. The CDR3 coding sequence is TGTGCCAGCAGCTTGATATTGACCGGGACCTACAATGAGCAGTTCTTC. Its protein is CASSLILTGTYNEQFF.

The rearrangement uses TRBV2 and TRBJ1-2; D is undetermined. This CDR3 is built from 11 residues. CDR1 is SNHLY, CDR2 FYNNEI, per germline. V was shortened by 6 bases and J by 11 bases, with 13 bases between the two germline ends. This chain's CDR3 is CASSEEDWYTF. For the CDR3, the DNA is TGTGCCAGCAGCGAGGAGGACTGGTACACCTTC.

The table lists this clone with a few counts. The chain couples TRBV28 to TRBJ2-7; 10 nucleotides line up with TRBD1. Looked up from germline, CDR1 is MDHEN and CDR2 is SYDVKM. Trimming removed 5 bases from V and 4 bases from J; junction bases left unmatched: 11. The CDR3 is 16 amino acids. For the CDR3, the DNA is TGTGCCAGCAGTCGCGCCTCGGGACAGGGGTCTTACGAGCAGTACTTC. It codes for CASSRASGQGSYEQYF.

The chain links TRBV2 to TRBJ2-5; 8 bases line up with TRBD1. The J call may be mistaken, given a closer DNA end match to TRBJ2-7. The CDR3 is made up of 13 amino acids. Germline V gene sequence: CDR1 SNHLY, CDR2 FYNNEI. Here the CDR3 DNA reads TGTGCCAGCAGTCTGACAGGGGTGAACGAGCAGTACTTC. This encodes CASSLTGVNEQYF.

The chain couples TRBV27 to TRBJ1-1; TRBD1 might be the D (5 bases). The CDR3 runs to 14 residues. Trimming removed 2 bases at V and 4 bases at J, with 11 bases between. Germline values: CDR1 MNHEY, CDR2 SMNVEV (reference sequence). The CDR3 protein is CASSLQGRSTEAFF. CDR3 bases: TGTGCCAGCAGTTTACAGGGACGGTCCACTGAAGCTTTCTTT.

This sequence joins TRBV7-9 and TRBJ2-7; D is ambiguous. V was pared by 0 bases and J by 2 bases, with 8 bases between. This CDR3 is built from 14 residues. From germline, CDR1 is SEHNR and CDR2 FQNEAQ (reference sequence). The CDR3 here is CASSLAEPPYEQYF. CDR3 DNA sequence: TGTGCCAGCAGCTTAGCCGAACCCCCCTACGAGCAGTACTTC.

The genes are TRBV6-6 and TRBJ2-1; 10 bases align to TRBD2. Germline loops: CDR1 MNHNY, CDR2 SVGAGI (reference sequence). The CDR3 length is 14 residues. V was pared by 10 bases and J by 4 bases, with 7 bases of the junction left unmatched. This chain's CDR3 is CATQGTSVYNEQFF. The CDR3 coding sequence is TGTGCCACTCAGGGGACTAGCGTGTACAATGAGCAGTTCTTC.

This clone was picked up a small number of times. The gene calls are TRBV6-1 and TRBJ1-1; TRBD1 is a possible D gene (5 bases). CDR1 MNHNS and CDR2 SASEGT come from the germline V gene. The CDR3 sequence is 15 residues long. V was trimmed by 0 bases and J by 1 base, leaving 9 bases between them. As DNA, the CDR3 is TGTGCCAGCAGTGAAGCGGTGGGGGGGAACACTGAAGCTTTCTTT. It translates to CASSEAVGGNTEAFF.

The gene calls are TRBV2 and TRBJ2-1; possibly TRBD2 for D (6 bases). Germline-derived CDR1 and CDR2 are SNHLY and FYNNEI. V was shortened by 6 bases and J by 5 bases, with 11 bases between the two germline ends. The CDR3 length is 13 residues. The CDR3 DNA is TGTGCCAGCAGGAAGGGACTGAACAATGAGCAGTTCTTC. It translates to CASRKGLNNEQFF.

V is TRBV5-4 and J is TRBJ1-2, with 9 bases fitting TRBD1. The CDR3 has 17 amino acids. Trimming removed 2 bases from V and 0 bases from J; junction bases left unmatched: 8. Germline CDR1 reads SGHNT; CDR2 reads YYREEE (reference sequence). The CDR3, as DNA: TGTGCCAGCAGCTTAGGGGACAGGGATGCGGCTAACTATGGCTACACCTTC. Encoded protein: CASSLGDRDAANYGYTF.

The chain combines TRBV18 with TRBJ2-1; maybe TRBD2 (6 bases). There are 17 residues in the CDR3. The V end lost 3 bases, the J end lost 4 bases, and 19 bases lay between the germline ends. The germline gives CDR1 KGHSH, CDR2 LQKENI. CDR3: CASSPALARGTYNEQFF. The CDR3 region has the DNA TGTGCCAGCTCACCCGCATTAGCCCGAGGGACTTACAATGAGCAGTTCTTC.

The rearrangement links TRBV28 to TRBJ1-4; 7 nucleotides match TRBD1. CDR1 is MDHEN and CDR2 is SYDVKM in the germline V gene. The CDR3 extends over 16 amino acids. The V and J ends lost 6 bases and 7 bases, in that order; junction bases with no gene match: 14. The CDR3 nucleotides read TGTGCCAGCAGATTGACAGGGACCCAAGGCGCTGAAAAACTGTTTTTT. Residues: CASRLTGTQGAEKLFF.

V is TRBV4-1 and J is TRBJ1-5; D is unresolved. The germline gives CDR1 MGHRA, CDR2 YSYEKL. V was clipped by 1 base and J by 2 bases, with 9 bases between them. CDR3 length: 15 residues. The CDR3 is CASSQVPTGNQPQHF. The CDR3 DNA reads TGCGCCAGCAGCCAAGTCCCGACCGGCAATCAGCCCCAGCATTTT.

This clone was seen a handful of times. The V and J genes are TRBV28 and TRBJ2-1, with 7 bases lining up with TRBD2. CDR3 length: 14 residues. V lost 8 bases and J lost 6; bases outside the gene matches: 10. Germline V gene sequence: CDR1 MDHEN, CDR2 SYDVKM. In nucleotides, the CDR3 is TGTGCCAGCCGGTCCAGCGGGACGCTCAATGAGCAGTTCTTC. Encoded protein: CASRSSGTLNEQFF.

The chain couples TRBV10-3 to TRBJ2-3; D is perhaps TRBD1 or TRBD2 (6 bases each). CDR1 and CDR2 (germline): ENHRY, SYGVKD. Trimming shortened V by 8 bases and J by 4 bases, and 16 bases separated the two germline ends. The CDR3 has 14 residues. CDR3: CAIGGPSVADTQYF. Written as DNA, the CDR3 is TGTGCCATCGGGGGGCCTAGCGTCGCAGATACGCAGTATTTT.

This clone was detected only a few times. J is TRBJ2-7 and V is TRBV5-1, with D possibly called TRBD1 or TRBD2 (5 bases each). The CDR3 loop spans 15 amino acids. CDR1 and CDR2 from the germline V gene are SGHRS and YFSETQ. With 7 bases removed from V and 1 base from J, the gap between germline ends came to 18 bases. CDR3 residues: CASHPGQGRSYEQYF. CDR3 DNA sequence: TGCGCCAGCCACCCGGGGCAGGGAAGGTCCTACGAGCAGTACTTC.

This clone was recorded only once. J is TRBJ1-1 and V is TRBV9; a weak D match, TRBD1 (5 bases). CDR3 length: 12 residues. Trimming shortened V by 9 bases and J by 6 bases, and 15 bases separated the two germline ends. Germline V gene sequence: CDR1 SGDLS, CDR2 YYNGEE. CDR3 in DNA: TGTGCCACCGGTAGGGACGGCCCTGAAGCTTTCTTT. Amino acids: CATGRDGPEAFF.

The rearrangement uses TRBV30 and TRBJ1-5; D possibly corresponds to TRBD1 (6 bases). The V and J ends lost 4 bases and 4 bases respectively, with 11 bases between them. The CDR3 is 13 amino acids. Germline V CDR1 and CDR2: GTSNPN, SVGIG (reference sequence). The CDR3 protein is CAWTGGLNQPQHF. The CDR3 DNA reads TGTGCCTGGACCGGGGGGCTAAATCAGCCCCAGCATTTT.

A note on this clone: The sample holds other DNA sequences that translate to the same CDR3. The chain combines TRBV28 with TRBJ2-7; D is perhaps TRBD1 (5 bases). This CDR3 has 13 residues. Germline V gene data show CDR1 as MDHEN and CDR2 as SYDVKM. Trimming shortened V by 6 bases and J by 0 bases, and 9 bases separated the two germline ends. The CDR3 coding sequence is TGTGCCAGCAGAAGACAGAGCTCCTACGAGCAGTACTTC. Amino acids: CASRRQSSYEQYF.

The rearrangement uses TRBV6-4 and TRBJ1-5; 9 nucleotides agree with TRBD1. The CDR3 is made up of 17 amino acids. Germline V gives CDR1 MRHNA, CDR2 SNTAGT. J gave up 4 bases and V 0 bases, and 7 bases lay outside the gene matches. CDR3 in amino acids: CASSDSNGTGHNQPQHF. The CDR3 bases are TGTGCCAGCAGTGACTCGAACGGGACAGGGCATAATCAGCCCCAGCATTTT.

The chain is built from TRBV19 and TRBJ1-5; a weak D match, TRBD1 (6 bases). The germline CDR1 and CDR2 sequences are LNHDA and SQIVND (reference sequence). V lost 7 bases to trimming and J lost 0 bases, with 13 bases between them. The CDR3 covers 15 residues. The chain's CDR3 is CASTGGADSNQPQHF. CDR3 bases: TGTGCCAGTACCGGGGGGGCGGATAGCAATCAGCCCCAGCATTTT.